The 29 T cell receptor beta chains below were found in one sample sequenced in a study of cytomegalovirus exposure and HLA in healthy donors. PCR involved 60 Vbeta and 13 Jbeta primers. Measured with immunoSEQ multiplex PCR; TCRdb has only the in-frame clones, and not every one. The data contain 90,000 to 120,000 clones, about 74% of them singletons. Sequencing was carried out using PBMCs. The receptor set was obtained from a woman aged 40 to 50 in good health and CMV-seropositive.

The rearrangement joins TRBV6-5 to TRBJ2-3; 7 nucleotides match TRBD1. The germline CDR1 and CDR2 sequences are MNHEY and SVGAGI. The CDR3 is 14 residues long. With V trimmed by 4 bases and J by 2 bases, 3 bases remained unmatched. The chain's CDR3 is CASSFDRVTDTQYF. CDR3 sequence (DNA): TGTGCCAGCAGTTTCGACAGGGTCACAGATACGCAGTATTTT.

The chain carries TRBV27 and TRBJ1-5, with 8 bases fitting TRBD1. The V gene's germline CDR1 is MNHEY and CDR2 SMNVEV (reference sequence). The length of the CDR3 is 13 residues. The V segment lost 10 bases and the J segment 5 bases; nucleotides outside the gene matches: 7. CDR3 protein: CAKQTGEDQPQHF. The CDR3 DNA is TGTGCCAAACAGACAGGGGAGGATCAGCCCCAGCATTTT.

V gene TRBV30 combines with J gene TRBJ1-2, with 7 positions matching TRBD1. Germline trimming cut 2 bases from V and 4 bases from J; bases unmatched to any gene: 4. The V gene's germline CDR1 is GTSNPN and CDR2 SVGIG (reference sequence). The CDR3 contains 13 residues. CDR3 sequence: CAWSLYRGYGYTF. CDR3 nucleotides: TGTGCCTGGAGTTTATACAGGGGCTATGGCTACACCTTC.

The chain is built from TRBV5-1 and TRBJ2-7, with TRBD2 matching over 11 bases. The CDR3 contains 15 residues. The J segment lost 9 bases and the V segment lost 1 base, leaving 9 bases of the junction unmatched. Germline CDR1 is SGHRS and CDR2 is YFSETQ. The CDR3 DNA sequence: TGCGCCAGCAGCTTGACTAGCGGGGGAACCTCCGGGCAGTACTTC. As protein: CASSLTSGGTSGQYF.

The chain uses TRBV30 and TRBJ2-1; 12 bases line up with TRBD2. This CDR3 spans 14 amino acids. After removal of 1 base from V and 12 bases from J, the junction contained 7 bases not matched to a gene. The germline V gene encodes CDR1 GTSNPN and CDR2 SVGIG (reference sequence). CDR3 amino acids: CAWSGLAGVMGQFF. The CDR3 DNA reads as TGTGCCTGGAGTGGACTAGCGGGGGTGATGGGGCAGTTCTTC.

This sequence joins TRBV18 and TRBJ1-1; D perhaps matches TRBD1 (6 bases). The CDR3 has 12 residues. From germline, CDR1 is KGHSH and CDR2 LQKENI. The V gene lost 3 bases and the J gene lost 4 bases, with 6 bases spanning the gap. The CDR3 region has the DNA TGTGCCAGCTCACCGACAGGCACTGAAGCTTTCTTT. This translates into CASSPTGTEAFF.

This sequence joins TRBV7-9 and TRBJ1-6; D is perhaps TRBD1 (5 bases). Germline V gives CDR1 SEHNR, CDR2 FQNEAQ (reference sequence). V lost 4 bases to trimming and J lost 0 bases, with 13 bases between them. The length of the CDR3 is 17 residues. The CDR3 DNA reads TGTGCCAGCAGCTCTCGACGGGGGAGCTCCTATAATTCACCCCTCCACTTT. Amino acid sequence: CASSSRRGSSYNSPLHF.

CDR3 DNA sequence: TGCGCCAGCAGCCTAAGAGCAGGGGACGAGCAGTACTTC. Translating it yields CASSLRAGDEQYF. The chain has TRBV4-1 and TRBJ2-7, with TRBD1 as a possible D gene (6 bases). V lost 4 bases and J 5 bases, leaving 12 bases between the germline ends. Germline loops: CDR1 MGHRA, CDR2 YSYEKL. The CDR3 is 13 residues long.

V is TRBV19 and J is TRBJ1-1; D may be TRBD1 (6 bases). Germline V gene lookup returns CDR1 LNHDA and CDR2 SQIVND (reference sequence). The germline V and J ends were trimmed by 1 base and 5 bases, with 11 bases remaining between them. The length of the CDR3 is 14 residues. The CDR3 coding sequence is TGTGCCAGTAGTATAGCAGGGGCTTGGACTGAAGCTTTCTTT. Its protein is CASSIAGAWTEAFF.

V gene TRBV27 combines with J gene TRBJ1-1, with D possibly being TRBD1 (5 bases). Germline V gives CDR1 MNHEY, CDR2 SMNVEV (reference sequence). The CDR3 is made up of 14 amino acids. The ends were cut back, 3 bases at V and 6 bases at J, with 14 bases in the middle. CDR3 in amino acids: CASSFTAWGAEAFF. The CDR3 nucleotides read TGTGCCAGCAGTTTTACCGCTTGGGGCGCTGAAGCTTTCTTT.

For the CDR3, the DNA is TGCAGCGTCGACATGGGACAGTCCTACGAGCAGTACTTC. Its protein is CSVDMGQSYEQYF. The chain has TRBV29-1 and TRBJ2-5, with 7 nucleotides matching TRBD1. The closer fit of TRBJ2-7 to the DNA end suggests the J call may be wrong. Germline CDR1 and CDR2: SQVTM and ANQGSEA. This CDR3 comprises 13 residues.

CDR3 amino acids: CASSWGTAQNNNSPLHF. In DNA, the CDR3 is TGCGCCAGCAGCTGGGGGACAGCCCAGAATAATAATTCACCCCTCCACTTT. The chain has TRBV5-1 and TRBJ1-6; 7 bases are a match to TRBD1. Germline V gene lookup returns CDR1 SGHRS and CDR2 YFSETQ. With 3 bases clipped from V and 5 bases from J, the junction kept 11 bases outside the gene matches. The CDR3 totals 17 residues. The variable domain in full, with the rest retrieved from reference TRBV5-1 and TRBJ1-6, is KAGVTQTPRYLIKTRGQQVTLSCSPISGHRSVSWYQQTPGQGLQFLFEYFSETQRNKGNFPGRFSGRQFSNSRSEMNVSTLELGDSALYLCASSWGTAQNNNSPLHFGNGTRLTVT.

This clone was picked up a small number of times. The chain couples TRBV10-3 to TRBJ2-5, with TRBD2 as a possible D gene (6 bases). CDR3 size: 14 residues. The germline V and J ends were trimmed by 2 bases and 1 base, with 8 bases remaining between them. Germline V CDR1 and CDR2: ENHRY, SYGVKD. CDR3 amino acids: CAISERESQETQYF. The CDR3 region has the DNA TGTGCCATCAGTGAGCGGGAGTCCCAAGAGACCCAGTACTTC.

This clone was detected only a few times. V and J are TRBV6-6 and TRBJ1-2, with D possibly TRBD1 on 6 matching bases. CDR1 MNHNY and CDR2 SVGAGI come from the germline V gene (reference sequence). The germline V and J ends were trimmed by 2 bases and 7 bases, with 8 bases remaining between them. The CDR3 totals 12 residues. The CDR3 DNA is TGTGCCAGCAGTTACGGGGGCGGTGGCTACACCTTC. This encodes CASSYGGGGYTF.

The chain has TRBV30 and TRBJ1-1, with D hard to call. Germline loops: CDR1 GTSNPN, CDR2 SVGIG (reference sequence). This CDR3 is built from 11 residues. The ends were cut back, 4 bases at V and 5 bases at J, with 8 bases in the middle. This chain's CDR3 is CAWKGATEAFF. The CDR3 bases are TGTGCCTGGAAGGGAGCAACTGAAGCTTTCTTT. Combining the CDR3 with reference TRBV30 and TRBJ1-1 gives the whole variable domain SQTIHQWPATLVQPVGSPLSLECTVEGTSNPNLYWYRQAAGRGLQLLFYSVGIGQISSEVPQNLSASRPQDRQFILSSKKLLLSDSGFYLCAWKGATEAFFGQGTRLTVV.

This chain joins TRBV11-2 and TRBJ1-1; no definite D call. V shed 1 base and J shed 8 bases, with 11 bases lying between them. The CDR3 covers 13 residues. Per germline, CDR1 SGHAT and CDR2 FQNNGV. CDR3 coding DNA: TGTGCCAGCAGCTTAGTCCCCACACAAGAAGCTTTCTTT. Its protein product is CASSLVPTQEAFF.

V and J are TRBV7-6 and TRBJ2-7, with D perhaps TRBD2 (5 bases). V lost 1 base, J lost 0 bases, and 7 bases lay in between. Germline V gives CDR1 SGHVS, CDR2 FNYEAQ. There are 14 residues in the CDR3. The CDR3 here is CASSLELVSYEQYF. DNA for the CDR3: TGTGCCAGCAGCTTAGAACTAGTCTCCTACGAGCAGTACTTC. Supplemented by reference TRBV7-6 and TRBJ2-7, the full variable domain reads GAGVSQSPRYKVTKRGQDVALRCDPISGHVSLYWYRQALGQGPEFLTYFNYEAQQDKSGLPNDRFSAERPEGSISTLTIQRTEQRDSAMYRCASSLELVSYEQYFGPGTRLTVT.

This clone was detected only a few times. The chain has TRBV2 and TRBJ1-1; 7 bases align to TRBD1. The germline CDR1 and CDR2 sequences are SNHLY and FYNNEI. The CDR3 extends over 16 amino acids. V was pared by 8 bases and J by 1 base, with 13 bases of the junction left unmatched. CDR3 sequence (DNA): TGTGCCAGCTCTCAGGGGGGAACAAGGGGGAACACTGAAGCTTTCTTT. It encodes CASSQGGTRGNTEAFF.

This chain links TRBV6-4 with TRBJ2-7; tentative D call: TRBD1 (5 bases). The CDR3 spans 16 residues. CDR1 and CDR2 from the germline V gene are MRHNA and SNTAGT. Trimming shortened V by 0 bases and J by 1 base, and 13 bases separated the two germline ends. CDR3 residues: CASSDSGLPSSYEQYF. In nucleotides, the CDR3 is TGTGCCAGCAGTGACTCGGGGCTGCCCTCTTCCTACGAGCAGTACTTC.

The V and J genes are TRBV10-3 and TRBJ1-3; 7 positions match TRBD1. The CDR3 has 11 amino acids. V gave up 8 bases and J gave up 8 bases; unmatched junction bases: 3. Per germline, CDR1 ENHRY and CDR2 SYGVKD. Here the CDR3 reads CAIQQGDTIYF. Here the CDR3 DNA reads TGTGCCATCCAGCAGGGGGACACCATATATTTT.

In this sample, this clone turned up a few times. The chain has TRBV30 and TRBJ1-4; tentatively, D is TRBD1 (5 bases). Per germline, CDR1 GTSNPN and CDR2 SVGIG (reference sequence). The CDR3 loop spans 15 amino acids. In DNA, the CDR3 is TGTGCTACGCCGCCGGGGGGAGGTCCGTATGAAAAACTGTTTTTT. It is translated as CATPPGGGPYEKLFF.

This clone occurred a few times. The rearrangement joins TRBV7-9 to TRBJ1-2; D may be TRBD1 (5 bases). Trimming left V 0 bases short and J 2 bases short, with 13 bases between. This CDR3 has 16 amino acids. The germline V gene has CDR1 SEHNR and CDR2 FQNEAQ (reference sequence). The CDR3 bases are TGTGCCAGCAGCTTAGCGTCCAGGGCTTACAACTATGGCTACACCTTC. This sequence encodes CASSLASRAYNYGYTF.

The chain employs TRBV4-1 and TRBJ2-1, with D perhaps TRBD1 (6 bases). V shed 5 bases and J shed 9 bases, with 14 bases lying between them. The CDR3 loop spans 13 amino acids. Per the germline V gene, CDR1 is MGHRA and CDR2 is YSYEKL. The CDR3 is CASSGTVGGEQFF. For the CDR3, the DNA is TGCGCCAGCAGCGGCACCGTAGGGGGTGAGCAGTTCTTC.

The V and J genes are TRBV7-8 and TRBJ2-1; 13 bases are a match to TRBD2. This CDR3 region has 19 residues. V lost 0 bases, J lost 7 bases, and 12 bases stayed unmatched. Germline lookup yields CDR1 SGHVS and CDR2 FQNEAQ. In DNA, the CDR3 is TGTGCCAGCAGCTTAGCGGGAGGGTGGACTAGCGGGGGATTTAATGAGCAGTTCTTC. It specifies CASSLAGGWTSGGFNEQFF.

V and J are TRBV20-1 and TRBJ2-1; 7 nucleotides match TRBD1. Germline CDR1 DFQATT, CDR2 SNEGSKA (reference sequence). The CDR3 sequence is 11 residues long. Trimming cost V 8 bases and J 5 bases; bases outside gene matches: 3. In nucleotides, the CDR3 is TGCAGTACAGGGGCCCACAATGAGCAGTTCTTC. This translates into CSTGAHNEQFF.

The genes are TRBV7-8 and TRBJ2-3; a weak D match, TRBD1 (6 bases). The CDR3 is made up of 18 amino acids. V was shortened by 0 bases and J by 0 bases, with 16 bases between the two germline ends. The V gene's germline CDR1 is SGHVS and CDR2 FQNEAQ. CDR3 sequence: CASSLATTTGPSTDTQYF. In nucleotides, the CDR3 is TGTGCCAGCAGCTTAGCGACTACGACAGGACCTAGCACAGATACGCAGTATTTT.

The chain recombines TRBV28 with TRBJ2-7, with 13 bases lining up with TRBD2. The CDR3 runs to 16 residues. Germline V gives CDR1 MDHEN, CDR2 SYDVKM. Trimming cost V 2 bases and J 5 bases; bases outside gene matches: 6. CDR3: CASSLGGTSGVHEQYF. Here the CDR3 DNA reads TGTGCCAGCAGTTTAGGGGGGACTAGCGGGGTCCACGAGCAGTACTTC.

The CDR3 bases are TGTGCCAGCAGCTTAGTTTCGGGTAGCGCAGATACGCAGTATTTT. Protein sequence: CASSLVSGSADTQYF. The gene calls are TRBV7-9 and TRBJ2-3; the D gene is possibly TRBD2 (5 bases). The CDR3 loop spans 15 amino acids. With 1 base removed from V and 4 bases from J, the gap between germline ends came to 12 bases. Germline V CDR1 and CDR2: SEHNR, FQNEAQ (reference sequence). The full variable domain, completed using reference TRBV7-9 and TRBJ2-3, is DTGVSQNPRHKITKRGQNVTFRCDPISEHNRLYWYRQTLGQGPEFLTYFQNEAQLEKSRLLSDRFSAERPKGSFSTLEIQRTEQGDSAMYLCASSLVSGSADTQYFGPGTRLTVL.

Notes on this clone: No DNA is shown, since the ends of the CDR3 on it are uncertain; the CDR3 is the one TCRdb lists. The chain couples TRBV21-1 to TRBJ2-2; TRBD1, as called in the table, went unchecked against the DNA. TRBV21-1 is described as a pseudogene. Both ends counted, the CDR3 spans 17 residues. CDR3 region: CASIERGFAWGTGELFF.